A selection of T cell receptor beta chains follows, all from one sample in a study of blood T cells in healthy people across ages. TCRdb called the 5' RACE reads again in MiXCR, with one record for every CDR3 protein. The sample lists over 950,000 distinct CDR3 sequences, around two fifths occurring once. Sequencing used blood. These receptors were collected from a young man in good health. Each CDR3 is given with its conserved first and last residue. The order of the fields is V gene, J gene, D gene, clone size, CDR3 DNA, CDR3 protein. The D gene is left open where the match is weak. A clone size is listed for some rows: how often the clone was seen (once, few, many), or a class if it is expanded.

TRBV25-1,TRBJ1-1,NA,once,TGTGCCAGCAGTGAATATCCAGATAACACTGAAGCTTTCTTT,CASSEYPDNTEAFF
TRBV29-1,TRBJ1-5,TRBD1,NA,TGCAGCGTTGGAGGACAGGGGGTAAATCAGCCCCAGCATTTT,CSVGGQGVNQPQHF
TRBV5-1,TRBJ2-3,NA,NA,TGCGCCAGCAGCTTCCGGGACACTAACACAGATACGCAGTATTTT,CASSFRDTNTDTQYF
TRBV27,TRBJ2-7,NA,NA,TGTGCCAGCAGTCCACGGGCAGCCGCCTACGAGCAGTACTTC,CASSPRAAAYEQYF
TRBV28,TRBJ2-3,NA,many,TGTGCCAGCAGCCGGGGACTTGAGACGCAGTATTTT,CASSRGLETQYF
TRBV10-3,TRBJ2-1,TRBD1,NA,TGTGCCATCAGTGTGACAGGGTCCGTTCCTGAGCAGTTCTTC,CAISVTGSVPEQFF
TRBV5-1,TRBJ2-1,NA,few,TGCGCCAGCAGCTTTGGCAGACGACACCGAAGCTACAATGAGCAGTTCTTC,CASSFGRRHRSYNEQFF
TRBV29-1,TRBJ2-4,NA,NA,TGCAGCGTGGCTAGAAAACTTGAAAACATTCAGTACTTC,CSVARKLENIQYF
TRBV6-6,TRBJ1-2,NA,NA,TGTGCCAGCAGTTCTCAGGGGCGTCATGGCTACACCTTC,CASSSQGRHGYTF
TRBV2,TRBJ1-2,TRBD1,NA,TGTGCCAGCAGTGAAAGGGGACAGCCTAACTATGGCTACACCTTC,CASSERGQPNYGYTF
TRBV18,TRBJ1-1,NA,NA,TGTGCCAGCTCACAAGAACAGGGCTTGAACACTGAAGCTTTCTTT,CASSQEQGLNTEAFF
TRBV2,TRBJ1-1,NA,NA,TGTGCCAGCAGAAACTTAGGCAATACTGAAGCTTTCTTT,CASRNLGNTEAFF
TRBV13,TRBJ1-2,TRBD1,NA,TGTGCCAGCAGCTTAGGTTGGACAGGGGGGCTCTATGGCTACACCTTC,CASSLGWTGGLYGYTF
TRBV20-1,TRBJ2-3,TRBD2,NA,TGCAGTGCTAGGGGACACGGGACTAGCGACGCAGATACGCAGTATTTT,CSARGHGTSDADTQYF
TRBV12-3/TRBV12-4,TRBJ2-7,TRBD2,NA,TGTGCCAGCCTTCTAGCGGGGGGCAATCACAATGAGCAGTACTTC,CASLLAGGNHNEQYF
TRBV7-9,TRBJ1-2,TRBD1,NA,TGTGCCAGCAGGCCCACCGACAGGGGCCCGGGCGGCTACACCTTC,CASRPTDRGPGGYTF
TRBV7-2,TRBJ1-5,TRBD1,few,TGTGCCAGCAGCCCGGGACAGGTTAGCAATCAGCCCCAGCATTTT,CASSPGQVSNQPQHF
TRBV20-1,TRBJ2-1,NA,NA,TGCAGTGCTAGCGGGGGCCTCAATGAGCAGTTCTTC,CSASGGLNEQFF
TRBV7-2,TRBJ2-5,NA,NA,TGTGCCAGCAGCTTACTTGGTCGGGCAGGCCTACAAGAGACCCAGTACTTC,CASSLLGRAGLQETQYF
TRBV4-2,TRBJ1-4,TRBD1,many,TGCGCCAGCAGCCAAGACAGGGATGAAAAACTGTTTTTT,CASSQDRDEKLFF
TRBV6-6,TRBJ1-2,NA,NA,TGTGCCAGCAGTGAGCCAACGGGTTATAGCTACACCTTC,CASSEPTGYSYTF
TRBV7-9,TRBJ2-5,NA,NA,TGTGCCAGCAGCGGGACCCTTGGGCACAATGAGCAGTACTTC,CASSGTLGHNEQYF
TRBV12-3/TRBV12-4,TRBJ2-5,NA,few,TGTGCCAGCAGCGCCACAGGTAATGAGCAGTACTTC,CASSATGNEQYF
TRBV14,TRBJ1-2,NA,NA,TGTGCCAGCAGTTTTTACGGCACTACTAACTATGGCTACACCTTC,CASSFYGTTNYGYTF
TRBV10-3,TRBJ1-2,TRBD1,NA,TGTGCCATCAGAGCCGGGACAGAGTATGGCTACACCTTC,CAIRAGTEYGYTF
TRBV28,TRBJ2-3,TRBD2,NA,TGTGCCAGCACCACTAGCGGGGGGGCCCCAGATACGCAGTATTTT,CASTTSGGAPDTQYF
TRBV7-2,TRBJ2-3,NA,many,TGTGCCAGCAGCTTAACATGGGCCACCACAGATACGCAGTATTTT,CASSLTWATTDTQYF
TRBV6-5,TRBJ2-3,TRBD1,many,TGTGCCAGCAGTGCTACAGGGGGCCGCACGCAGTATTTT,CASSATGGRTQYF
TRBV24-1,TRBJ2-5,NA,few,TGTGCCACCAGTGACCAAGACGGTACGGAGCAGTACTTC,CATSDQDGTEQYF
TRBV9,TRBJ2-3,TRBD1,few,TGTGCCAGCAGCGTAGAAGGGGGCATAATGAATACGCAGTATTTT,CASSVEGGIMNTQYF